Following are 5 T cell receptor beta chains from one sample sequenced in a study of shared clonotypes between healthy human individuals. The data were produced by immunoSEQ multiplex PCR, yet TCRdb's version contains in-frame clones alone and is incomplete. The profile shows some 240,000 clones, approximately 70% of them singletons. The source material was memory CD4+ T cells sorted from blood. The subset: CD45RA-negative fraction. The source of these receptors is a young man in good health.

V is TRBV5-1 and J is TRBJ1-1; D is undetermined. V dropped 2 bases and J dropped 8 bases, with 10 bases sitting between them. The CDR3 is made up of 12 amino acids. Per the germline V gene, CDR1 is SGHRS and CDR2 is YFSETQ. CDR3 sequence reads: CASSFPRGEAFF. CDR3 sequence (DNA): TGCGCCAGCAGCTTCCCCCGTGGGGAAGCTTTCTTT.

The gene calls are TRBV7-2 and TRBJ2-7; 7 bases are a match to TRBD1. J was trimmed by 2 bases and V by 5 bases; bases with no gene match: 9. The CDR3 loop spans 15 amino acids. Germline V gives CDR1 SGHTA, CDR2 FQGNSA. The CDR3: CASSHRWDRAYEQYF. DNA for the CDR3: TGTGCCAGCAGCCATCGGTGGGACAGAGCCTACGAGCAGTACTTC.

This clone has a handful of counts. The chain joins TRBV5-1 to TRBJ2-7; possibly TRBD1 for D (5 bases). V was clipped by 2 bases and J by 0 bases, with 6 bases between them. The germline gives CDR1 SGHRS, CDR2 YFSETQ. CDR3 length: 13 residues. CDR3 nucleotides: TGCGCCAGCAGCTTAGGGGTCTCCTACGAGCAGTACTTC. Translated: CASSLGVSYEQYF.

This clone was counted only a few times. The chain employs TRBV27 and TRBJ1-5; 9 bases are shared with TRBD1. CDR1 MNHEY and CDR2 SMNVEV come from the germline V gene (reference sequence). J gave up 9 bases and V 5 bases, and 8 bases lay outside the gene matches. The length of the CDR3 is 14 residues. The CDR3 nucleotides are TGTGCCAGCAGTATGGGACAGGGTGCGTTGCCCCAGCATTTT. Its protein is CASSMGQGALPQHF.

The V and J genes are TRBV6-1 and TRBJ1-3; D gene uncertain. Germline values: CDR1 MNHNS, CDR2 SASEGT. The CDR3 contains 11 residues. V lost 4 bases to trimming and J lost 3 bases, with 1 base between them. In nucleotides, the CDR3 is TGTGCCAGCAGTGTTGGAAACACCATATATTTT. Translating it yields CASSVGNTIYF.